The 2 T cell receptor beta chains given below trace back to one sample, sequenced in a study of blood T cell repertoires in COVID-19. Profiling relied on immunoSEQ multiplex PCR, and the TCRdb table lists in-frame clones only, not all of them. The data hold some 280,000 clones, with 70% to 90% observed a single time. The specimen was peripheral blood. The source is a woman in her sixties with acute or convalescent COVID-19.

The chain combines TRBV24-1 with TRBJ2-1; TRBD1 might be the D (6 bases). The CDR3 is made up of 15 amino acids. Trimming took 6 bases from V and 2 from J, leaving 13 bases between them. In germline, CDR1 is KGHDR, CDR2 SFDVKD. The CDR3 here is CATSRRQAAYNEQFF. The CDR3 bases are TGTGCCACCAGTCGGAGACAGGCAGCCTACAATGAGCAGTTCTTC.

V usage is TRBV6-5 and J usage is TRBJ1-1, with 11 bases fitting TRBD1. The CDR3 runs to 15 residues. In germline, CDR1 is MNHEY, CDR2 SVGAGI. The J segment lost 5 bases and the V segment lost 2 bases, leaving 4 bases of the junction unmatched. For the CDR3, the DNA is TGTGCCAGCAGTTACGGGACAGGGGGGCGGACTGAAGCTTTCTTT. Translating it yields CASSYGTGGRTEAFF.